This T cell receptor (beta chain) was sequenced during a study of response to subunit inactivated influenza vaccine (dated by TCRdb to 2016 to 2019). General notes on the study: The study used deep quantitative T cell receptor repertoire profiling to track responses to a trivalent subunit inactivated influenza vaccine. Results the study describes overall, beyond this receptor: The authors suggested that each seasonal influenza vaccination may recruit only a limited number of new T cells.

Library preparation was by RT-PCR. TCRdb shows the sequencer as Illumina HiSeq 2500. Through fastp at Q25 and MiXCR, TCRdb rebuilt clones from the public reads, retaining in-frame beta chains. Rows matching on CDR3 protein sequence are summarized as one entry with the most common DNA and genes. The sample profile shows 400,000 to 550,000 distinct CDR3 sequences; over 25% of them were found once. The ten top clones hold less than 2.5% of the sample. About this clonotype itself: Its target antigen remains unknown. Base qualities are not at hand, and no much larger clone is one base apart.

From a lookup of the germline V gene (reference sequence), CDR1 and CDR2 are DFQATT and SNEGSKA. Inclusive of the bounding cysteine and phenylalanine, the CDR3 is 12 residues long. Just the 36-base CDR3 DNA is kept, in frame starting at base 1. V and J are truncated by 0 bases and 9 bases respectively, leaving an intervening sequence of 9 bases. The origin of this receptor is a man aged 50 to 59 who received an inactivated influenza vaccine. Donor details come from another sample of the same person, matched by shared clones. The sample was CD4+ T cells sorted from PBMCs, taken about 5 days after vaccination. The rearrangement combines TRBV20-1 with TRBJ2-1, with no D gene named confidently. The nucleotides are TGCAGTGCTAGAGATAATCTTCGTGAGCAGTTCTTC. Its product reads: CSARDNLREQFF.